This passage covers 31 T cell receptor beta chains from one sample sequenced in a study of T cell changes during pregnancy in multiple sclerosis. Sequenced by immunoSEQ multiplex PCR; TCRdb stores in-frame clones only, minus some. The sample has approximately 100,000 clones; around 94% are singletons. The sample here was peripheral blood, taken after pregnancy. These receptors were collected from a female donor with multiple sclerosis, enrolled in a pregnancy study.

The gene calls are TRBV9 and TRBJ1-2, with D uncertain. Per the germline V gene, CDR1 is SGDLS and CDR2 is YYNGEE. The CDR3 has 17 amino acids. V shed 3 bases and J shed 0 bases, with 18 bases lying between them. The CDR3 protein is CASSGTVRRVANYGYTF. The DNA for the CDR3 is TGTGCCAGCAGCGGAACAGTTAGGCGAGTCGCTAACTATGGCTACACCTTC.

V and J are TRBV4-1 and TRBJ1-1; weak D call: TRBD1 (5 bases). Germline CDR1 and CDR2: MGHRA and YSYEKL. V shed 4 bases and J shed 0 bases, with 12 bases lying between them. CDR3 length: 15 residues. DNA of the CDR3: TGCGCCAGCAGCCTAGCCGCAGGGATGAACACTGAAGCTTTCTTT. Amino acids: CASSLAAGMNTEAFF.

This chain links TRBV13 with TRBJ2-1, with a tentative D call TRBD2 (5 bases). The V and J ends lost 8 bases and 4 bases respectively, with 15 bases between them. Looked up from germline, CDR1 is PRHDT and CDR2 is FYEKMQ (reference sequence). The CDR3 has 14 amino acids. The CDR3 sequence: CASGRRRGYNEQFF. For the CDR3, the DNA is TGTGCCAGCGGGCGTAGACGGGGATACAATGAGCAGTTCTTC.

This chain connects TRBV19 to TRBJ2-2; weak D call: TRBD2 (5 bases). The CDR3 loop spans 14 amino acids. Germline CDR1 and CDR2: LNHDA and SQIVND (reference sequence). Trimming left V 5 bases short and J 0 bases short, with 7 bases between. The CDR3 loop reads CASSPGSNTGELFF. The DNA for the CDR3 is TGTGCCAGTAGTCCGGGGTCGAACACCGGGGAGCTGTTTTTT.

The rearrangement links TRBV6-6 to TRBJ2-7, with TRBD1 identical over 7 bases. CDR3 length: 14 residues. Trimming took 6 bases from V and 2 from J; bases not matched to a gene: 7. CDR1 and CDR2 (germline): MNHNY, SVGAGI (reference sequence). The CDR3 DNA reads as TGTGCCAGCAGCCCTGACAGGGCCGCCTACGAGCAGTACTTC. It codes for CASSPDRAAYEQYF.

This clone was observed a handful of times. CDR3 region: CASRPRGRDYGYTF. CDR3 DNA sequence: TGTGCCAGCAGACCCAGGGGGCGGGACTATGGCTACACCTTC. V gene TRBV5-4 combines with J gene TRBJ1-2, with TRBD1 identical over 8 bases. With 5 bases clipped from V and 3 bases from J, the junction kept 6 bases outside the gene matches. This CDR3 is 14 amino acids long. Per the germline V gene, CDR1 is SGHNT and CDR2 is YYREEE (reference sequence).

The gene calls are TRBV19 and TRBJ2-2; the match to TRBD1 covers 8 bases. Trimming took 6 bases from V and 4 from J; bases not matched to a gene: 4. The CDR3 spans 14 residues. Germline V gene lookup returns CDR1 LNHDA and CDR2 SQIVND (reference sequence). CDR3 in amino acids: CASSRQGSTGELFF. CDR3 coding DNA: TGTGCCAGTAGCCGACAGGGGTCCACCGGGGAGCTGTTTTTT.

The V gene is TRBV27, the J gene TRBJ2-1; D ambiguous. The CDR3 loop spans 17 amino acids. CDR1 and CDR2 from the germline V gene are MNHEY and SMNVEV (reference sequence). V lost 5 bases and J 4 bases, leaving 21 bases between the germline ends. The CDR3 DNA follows: TGTGCCAGCAGTCCTATTTTGTTGGTCCTCGGTTACAATGAGCAGTTCTTC. Encoded protein: CASSPILLVLGYNEQFF.

CDR3 DNA: TGCGCCAGCAGCCATCGAGCAGGGGCGAACTACGAGCAGTACTTC. Amino acids: CASSHRAGANYEQYF. The chain combines TRBV4-1 with TRBJ2-7; maybe TRBD1 (6 bases). CDR3 length: 15 amino acids. Germline V CDR1 and CDR2: MGHRA, YSYEKL. The V gene lost 3 bases and the J gene lost 3 bases, with 15 bases spanning the gap.

A single count supports this clone. V gene TRBV19 combines with J gene TRBJ2-2; 9 nucleotides match TRBD2. Trimming cost V 8 bases and J 4 bases; bases outside gene matches: 11. The germline gives CDR1 LNHDA, CDR2 SQIVND (reference sequence). The CDR3 consists of 16 residues. The CDR3 protein is CASQGRLAGSTGELFF. The DNA for the CDR3 is TGTGCCAGTCAAGGACGGCTAGCGGGGAGCACCGGGGAGCTGTTTTTT.

The gene calls are TRBV6-5 and TRBJ2-3; 7 nucleotides match TRBD1. Germline-derived CDR1 and CDR2 are MNHEY and SVGAGI. The CDR3 length is 14 residues. V dropped 8 bases and J dropped 7; count of bases not matched to a gene: 12. The CDR3 nucleotides are TGTGCCAGCTGCGCGACAGGGAAAGGAAATACGCAGTATTTT. Translating it yields CASCATGKGNTQYF.

V and J are TRBV7-9 and TRBJ1-6; 8 positions match TRBD1. The CDR3 extends over 13 amino acids. Trimming cost V 5 bases and J 14 bases; bases outside gene matches: 8. Germline V gene lookup returns CDR1 SEHNR and CDR2 FQNEAQ (reference sequence). The CDR3 DNA sequence: TGTGCCAGCAGCCCAGGACAGGGATTGGCCCTCCACTTT. As protein: CASSPGQGLALHF. The whole variable domain, remainder taken from reference TRBV7-9 and TRBJ1-6, is DTGVSQNPRHKITKRGQNVTFRCDPISEHNRLYWYRQTLGQGPEFLTYFQNEAQLEKSRLLSDRFSAERPKGSFSTLEIQRTEQGDSAMYLCASSPGQGLALHFGNGTRLTVT.

This clone has a single count. The V gene is TRBV5-4, the J gene TRBJ1-6; tentatively, D is TRBD1 (6 bases). The CDR3 extends over 14 amino acids. With 2 bases removed from V and 5 bases from J, the gap between germline ends came to 8 bases. Germline lookup yields CDR1 SGHNT and CDR2 YYREEE (reference sequence). CDR3 loop: CASSLGQNNSPLHF. The CDR3 coding sequence is TGTGCCAGCAGCTTAGGACAGAATAATTCACCCCTCCACTTT.

In this sample, this clone turned up once. The genes are TRBV7-8 and TRBJ1-1; a weak D match, TRBD1 (6 bases). The CDR3 runs to 15 residues. Deletions cut 5 bases from V and 1 base from J, with 14 bases between. Germline CDR1 reads SGHVS; CDR2 reads FQNEAQ. CDR3 coding DNA: TGTGCCAGCAGCCTTCAAGGGGGGGGGAACACTGAAGCTTTCTTT. It encodes CASSLQGGGNTEAFF.

The rearrangement uses TRBV4-1 and TRBJ2-1, with a possible D match to TRBD2 (6 bases). V dropped 1 base and J dropped 5 bases, with 12 bases sitting between them. This CDR3 comprises 15 residues. From germline, CDR1 is MGHRA and CDR2 YSYEKL. CDR3 in amino acids: CASSQGLDKHNEQFF. In nucleotides, the CDR3 is TGCGCCAGCAGCCAAGGACTAGATAAACACAATGAGCAGTTCTTC.

The chain recombines TRBV19 with TRBJ2-3; 8 bases match TRBD1. This CDR3 is built from 15 residues. Germline assignment: CDR1 LNHDA and CDR2 SQIVND (reference sequence). The V segment lost 9 bases and the J segment 1 base; nucleotides outside the gene matches: 9. DNA of the CDR3: TGTGCCAGCCTCCCAGGGGGCGCGGGCACAGATACGCAGTATTTT. This codes for CASLPGGAGTDTQYF.

The chain employs TRBV7-9 and TRBJ2-1; 13 bases fit TRBD2. This CDR3 contains 18 residues. V gave up 4 bases and J gave up 4 bases; unmatched junction bases: 10. Germline V gives CDR1 SEHNR, CDR2 FQNEAQ (reference sequence). The CDR3 is CASSSTGTSGIRYNEQFF. In DNA form, the CDR3 reads TGTGCCAGCAGCTCGACAGGGACTAGCGGGATACGTTACAATGAGCAGTTCTTC.

The chain joins TRBV19 to TRBJ1-4, with unresolved D. The CDR3 contains 13 residues. Looked up from germline, CDR1 is LNHDA and CDR2 is SQIVND (reference sequence). The germline V and J ends were trimmed by 5 bases and 4 bases, with 8 bases remaining between them. CDR3 nucleotides: TGTGCCAGTAGTTGGAGCAATAATGAAAAACTGTTTTTT. It codes for CASSWSNNEKLFF.

The V gene is TRBV10-3, the J gene TRBJ1-2; TRBD1 aligns across 7 bases. CDR1 is ENHRY, CDR2 SYGVKD, per germline. The CDR3 covers 13 residues. V shed 9 bases, J shed 4 bases, and the junction held 8 bases outside the gene matches. The CDR3 spells CAIATAGGYGYTF. CDR3 DNA: TGTGCCATAGCGACTGCAGGGGGCTATGGCTACACCTTC.

V usage is TRBV19 and J usage is TRBJ1-5, with D maybe TRBD1 (6 bases). The germline V and J ends were trimmed by 5 bases and 3 bases, with 14 bases remaining between them. Germline V gene lookup returns CDR1 LNHDA and CDR2 SQIVND (reference sequence). The CDR3 runs 15 residues. The CDR3 here is CASSFRQASNQPQHF. The CDR3 region has the DNA TGTGCCAGTAGTTTCCGACAGGCCTCCAATCAGCCCCAGCATTTT.

This clone was detected only a few times. The chain combines TRBV6-5 with TRBJ1-6, with D perhaps matching TRBD1 (6 bases). The germline V gene has CDR1 MNHEY and CDR2 SVGAGI. The length of the CDR3 is 14 residues. V was trimmed by 2 bases and J by 10 bases, leaving 12 bases between them. CDR3 nucleotide sequence: TGTGCCAGCAGTTACCCTACGAGGGGGTCACCCCTCCACTTT. Its protein product is CASSYPTRGSPLHF.

The chain combines TRBV10-3 with TRBJ2-2, with a possible D match to TRBD2 (6 bases). This CDR3 region has 14 residues. Germline lookup yields CDR1 ENHRY and CDR2 SYGVKD. V was shortened by 0 bases and J by 6 bases, with 8 bases between the two germline ends. CDR3 residues: CAISESRLAGELFF. CDR3 coding DNA: TGTGCCATCAGTGAGTCCAGACTAGCCGGGGAGCTGTTTTTT.

This chain joins TRBV27 and TRBJ2-4; TRBD2 matches 12 bases. The CDR3 is made up of 16 amino acids. Germline V gene data show CDR1 as MNHEY and CDR2 as SMNVEV (reference sequence). V shed 6 bases and J 12 bases; nucleotides not matched to a gene: 15. CDR3 coding DNA: TGTGCCAGCAGCCCGGTCGAGACTAGCGGGGGCGCGGATCAGTACTTC. Translation gives CASSPVETSGGADQYF.

CDR3 DNA: TGTGCCAGCAGCTTAGCGGGGACAGGGGGCCAGGGTGAGCAGTTCTTC. Translated: CASSLAGTGGQGEQFF. The rearrangement links TRBV7-2 to TRBJ2-1, with TRBD1 matching over 12 bases. The CDR3 covers 16 residues. V shed 0 bases and J 9 bases; nucleotides not matched to a gene: 6. The germline V gene has CDR1 SGHTA and CDR2 FQGNSA.

The V and J genes are TRBV30 and TRBJ2-7; the D gene is possibly TRBD1 (5 bases). The CDR3 contains 12 residues. The germline V gene has CDR1 GTSNPN and CDR2 SVGIG (reference sequence). The V end lost 3 bases, the J end lost 5 bases, and 11 bases lay between the germline ends. The CDR3 sequence: CAWSKGRHEQYF. The CDR3 DNA reads TGTGCCTGGAGCAAGGGGCGGCACGAGCAGTACTTC.

This clone was seen only once. V is TRBV4-3 and J is TRBJ2-7, with D possibly matching TRBD1 (6 bases). The CDR3 consists of 14 residues. Germline loops: CDR1 LGHNA, CDR2 YSLEER. Between the trimmed V and J ends, which lost 3 bases and 0 bases, there was a span of 9 bases. In DNA, the CDR3 is TGCGCCAGCAGCCACCGACAGGACTCCTACGAGCAGTACTTC. It encodes CASSHRQDSYEQYF.

V gene TRBV27 combines with J gene TRBJ2-5, with 11 bases matching TRBD1. The V gene end was trimmed by 5 bases and the J gene end by 1 base; junction bases not matched to a gene: 6. The germline V gene encodes CDR1 MNHEY and CDR2 SMNVEV (reference sequence). The CDR3 spans 16 residues. CDR3 DNA sequence: TGTGCCAGCAGTCCTTGGGACAGGGGGGCCCAAGAGACCCAGTACTTC. This codes for CASSPWDRGAQETQYF.

The V and J genes are TRBV21-1 and TRBJ1-4; TRBD1 is the table's D call, not checked against the DNA. TRBV21-1 is assigned pseudogene status. The CDR3 runs 19 residues. DNA for the CDR3: TGTGCCAGCAGCAAGGAAAGTTCTCCGACAGGGCGACTCTATGAAAAACTGTTTTTT. Protein: CASSKESSPTGRLYEKLFF.

The rearrangement joins TRBV7-2 to TRBJ1-1; the match to TRBD1 covers 11 bases. CDR3 size: 16 residues. V trimming: 4 bases; J trimming: 1 base; junction bases outside the gene matches: 5. Germline values: CDR1 SGHTA, CDR2 FQGNSA. CDR3 sequence (DNA): TGTGCCAGCAGCTCTAGGACAGGGGGCTCGAACACTGAAGCTTTCTTT. Amino acid sequence: CASSSRTGGSNTEAFF.

This clone was counted a single time. The rearrangement uses TRBV29-1 and TRBJ2-5; weak D call: TRBD1 (7 bases). V was shortened by 6 bases and J by 5 bases, with 13 bases between the two germline ends. The CDR3 has 12 amino acids. The germline gives CDR1 SQVTM, CDR2 ANQGSEA. Written as DNA, the CDR3 is TGCAGCGTCTCCAGGGGGAGGGAGACCCAGTACTTC. Translated, it gives CSVSRGRETQYF.

The rearrangement joins TRBV6-1 to TRBJ2-2; 7 bases are shared with TRBD2. The germline V gene has CDR1 MNHNS and CDR2 SASEGT. V shed 3 bases and J 3 bases; nucleotides not matched to a gene: 4. CDR3 length: 15 residues. In DNA, the CDR3 is TGTGCCAGCAGTGACGGGACTACCCACACCGGGGAGCTGTTTTTT. It translates to CASSDGTTHTGELFF.